This T cell receptor beta chain was observed in a study of T cells after posttransplantation cyclophosphamide. A note on this clone: What it binds is not known.

Only in-frame clones appear in the TCRdb table, and some are missing; sequencing was by immunoSEQ multiplex PCR. In the table there are about 19,000 clones, 70% to 85% of which are singletons. A marrow graft followed busulfan-fludarabine conditioning, with cyclophosphamide on days +3 and +4. Germline V gene sequence: CDR1 MGHRA, CDR2 YSYEKL. Trimming took 1 base from V and 0 from J; bases not matched to a gene: 3. CDR3 length: 15 amino acids. Study results and limitations: Recipient CMV seropositivity and CMV reactivation strongly tracked TRB clonality. Later blood repertoires were often dominated by clones from the donor CD8+ memory compartment.

The clonotype originates from a young adult male patient who received an allogeneic stem cell transplant from a related donor, was CMV-positive, and had acute GVHD only. Some of these T cells may belong to the graft donor. The input for sequencing was PBMCs, taken after an allogeneic stem cell transplant with post-transplant cyclophosphamide. The V call is TRBV4-1, the J call TRBJ2-7, with 7 bases that match TRBD2. In DNA, the CDR3 is TGCGCCAGCAGCCAAGGCCTAGCGGCCTCCTACGAGCAGTACTTC. Residues: CASSQGLAASYEQYF.